These 18 T cell receptor beta chains came from one sample sequenced in a study of blood T cell repertoires in COVID-19. Sequencing used immunoSEQ multiplex PCR; TCRdb keeps in-frame clones, though not all of them. The sample yields 150,000 to 200,000 clones, more than 80% seen once. Material: peripheral blood. Receptor source: a woman aged 60-70 years with acute or convalescent COVID-19.

The V gene is TRBV21-1, the J gene TRBJ2-7; TRBD1, the table's D call, was not compared with the DNA. TRBV21-1 is reported as a pseudogene. CDR3 size: 11 residues. For the CDR3, the DNA is TGTGCCAGCAGCGGGGGACAGGGCCTCACCGTC. Translated, it gives CASSGGQGLTV.

The chain carries TRBV6-2 or TRBV6-3 and TRBJ1-1, with 7 bases that match TRBD1. The CDR3 extends over 16 amino acids. V was clipped by 2 bases and J by 1 base; unmatched bases: 7. Germline V gene lookup returns CDR1 MNHEY and CDR2 SVGEGT. For the CDR3, the DNA is TGTGCCAGCAGTTACGGAGGGGGCTGGTCGAACACTGAAGCTTTCTTT. Translating gives CASSYGGGWSNTEAFF.

J is TRBJ1-2 and V is TRBV3-1 (or the pseudogene TRBV3-2); TRBD1 aligns across 10 bases. V lost 3 bases, J lost 7 bases, and 5 bases stayed unmatched. This CDR3 is 14 amino acids long. CDR1 LGHDT and CDR2 YNNKEL come from the germline V gene (reference sequence). CDR3 DNA: TGTGCCAGCAGCCAGTTCCGGGACAGGGGTGGCTACACCTTC. Translating it yields CASSQFRDRGGYTF.

The genes are TRBV7-9 and TRBJ1-1; tentatively, D is TRBD1 (5 bases). The ends were cut back, 2 bases at V and 11 bases at J, with 15 bases in the middle. Germline V gene lookup returns CDR1 SEHNR and CDR2 FQNEAQ (reference sequence). The CDR3 has 13 amino acids. CDR3 in amino acids: CASSLPPGGEAFF. CDR3 coding DNA: TGTGCCAGCAGCTTACCCCCGGGAGGGGAGGCTTTCTTT.

This clone has more than one count but fewer than ten. The same CDR3 also results from other DNA sequences found in this sample. The chain has TRBV30 and TRBJ1-6; 8 nucleotides align to TRBD1. This CDR3 is 15 amino acids long. The junction had 6 bases not matched to a gene; V was cut back by 3 bases and J by 5 bases. Per germline, CDR1 GTSNPN and CDR2 SVGIG (reference sequence). The CDR3 is CAWSPGQGDNSPLHF. CDR3 DNA sequence: TGTGCCTGGAGCCCCGGACAGGGCGATAATTCACCCCTCCACTTT.

V is TRBV3-1 (or the pseudogene TRBV3-2) and J is TRBJ2-4; 7 bases line up with TRBD1. CDR3 length equals 14 residues. The germline V gene encodes CDR1 LGHDT and CDR2 YNNKEL (reference sequence). V was pared by 3 bases and J by 3 bases, with 2 bases of the junction left unmatched. As DNA, the CDR3 is TGTGCCAGCAGCCACGCAGGGGGCAAAAACATTCAGTACTTC. This translates into CASSHAGGKNIQYF.

CDR3 amino acids: CSASRWAPPGDTIYF. The CDR3 coding sequence is TGCAGTGCTAGTCGGTGGGCGCCCCCGGGGGACACCATATATTTT. The chain carries TRBV20-1 and TRBJ1-3; a weak D match, TRBD1 (5 bases). Trimming pared 3 bases from V and 8 bases from J, leaving 20 bases between. The CDR3 spans 15 residues. Germline loops: CDR1 DFQATT, CDR2 SNEGSKA (reference sequence).

This clone has a single count. The chain has TRBV5-1 and TRBJ2-7; 9 bases match TRBD1. The CDR3 has 15 residues. Germline trimming cut 0 bases from V and 2 bases from J; bases unmatched to any gene: 3. Germline V gives CDR1 SGHRS, CDR2 YFSETQ. This CDR3 is CASSLEGQGTYEQYF. In DNA form, the CDR3 reads TGCGCCAGCAGCTTGGAGGGACAGGGTACCTACGAGCAGTACTTC. Variable domain in full (rest from reference TRBV5-1 and TRBJ2-7): KAGVTQTPRYLIKTRGQQVTLSCSPISGHRSVSWYQQTPGQGLQFLFEYFSETQRNKGNFPGRFSGRQFSNSRSEMNVSTLELGDSALYLCASSLEGQGTYEQYFGPGTRLTVT.

V usage is TRBV12-3 or TRBV12-4 and J usage is TRBJ1-5, with D unclear. The CDR3 contains 13 residues. Trimming left V 5 bases short and J 7 bases short, with 12 bases between. CDR3 loop: CASSGSELQPQHF. The CDR3 DNA reads as TGTGCCAGCAGTGGGTCAGAACTACAGCCCCAGCATTTT.

The chain joins TRBV5-6 to TRBJ2-3; TRBD2 might be the D (6 bases). From germline, CDR1 is SGHDT and CDR2 YYEEEE. V was shortened by 4 bases and J by 0 bases, with 9 bases between the two germline ends. The CDR3 has 14 residues. CDR3 in DNA: TGTGCCAGCAGCCCCGGGACTAGCACAGATACGCAGTATTTT. Translating it yields CASSPGTSTDTQYF.

In this sample, this clone turned up once. The chain joins TRBV6-6 to TRBJ1-1, with a tentative D call TRBD1 (6 bases). Germline V gene lookup returns CDR1 MNHNY and CDR2 SVGAGI (reference sequence). V was pared by 6 bases and J by 7 bases, with 18 bases between. The CDR3 is 14 amino acids. In DNA form, the CDR3 reads TGTGCCAGCAGGTTACAGGGAGTAGGTGGTGAAGCTTTCTTT. It yields the protein CASRLQGVGGEAFF.

The J gene is TRBJ1-4, the V gene TRBV3-1 (or the pseudogene TRBV3-2), with D perhaps TRBD1 (5 bases). Germline V gene lookup returns CDR1 LGHDT and CDR2 YNNKEL (reference sequence). This CDR3 contains 14 residues. The V and J ends lost 1 base and 9 bases respectively, with 12 bases between them. The CDR3 sequence: CASSQGQGRQKLFF. DNA of the CDR3: TGTGCCAGCAGCCAAGGGCAGGGTAGGCAAAAACTGTTTTTT.

This clone occurred a few times. The chain is built from TRBV6-4 and TRBJ2-2, with 8 bases matching TRBD2. Germline loops: CDR1 MRHNA, CDR2 SNTAGT. With 6 bases clipped from V and 1 base from J, the junction kept 1 base outside the gene matches. This CDR3 is 14 amino acids long. DNA for the CDR3: TGTGCCAGCAGACTAGCGGAGAACACCGGGGAGCTGTTTTTT. It translates to CASRLAENTGELFF.

There are a few counts of this clone. The chain couples TRBV5-6 to TRBJ2-1; possible D gene TRBD2, 5 bases. The CDR3 is made up of 15 amino acids. Germline V CDR1 and CDR2: SGHDT, YYEEEE. V was pared by 5 bases and J by 3 bases, with 15 bases between. This CDR3 reads CASRRTSLDYNEQFF. The DNA of the CDR3 is TGTGCCAGCAGAAGGACTTCTCTTGACTACAATGAGCAGTTCTTC. The whole variable domain, filled in from reference TRBV5-6 and TRBJ2-1, reads DAGVTQSPTHLIKTRGQQVTLRCSPKSGHDTVSWYQQALGQGPQFIFQYYEEEERQRGNFPDRFSGHQFPNYSSELNVNALLLGDSALYLCASRRTSLDYNEQFFGPGTRLTVL.

J is TRBJ2-1 and V is TRBV9; TRBD2 matches at 11 bases. The CDR3 has 19 amino acids. The germline V gene encodes CDR1 SGDLS and CDR2 YYNGEE. With 3 bases clipped from V and 2 bases from J, the junction kept 13 bases outside the gene matches. The CDR3 nucleotides are TGTGCCAGCAGCGCGGGACTAGCGGAGAAGGTGGGCACCTACAATGAGCAGTTCTTC. It translates to CASSAGLAEKVGTYNEQFF.

V is TRBV11-2 and J is TRBJ2-3; D is possibly TRBD2 (6 bases). Germline lookup yields CDR1 SGHAT and CDR2 FQNNGV. V was clipped by 4 bases and J by 3 bases, with 11 bases between them. The CDR3 covers 14 residues. CDR3 DNA: TGTGCCAGCAGCTCCCCGGGACTGACAGATACGCAGTATTTT. Its protein product is CASSSPGLTDTQYF.

The chain joins TRBV6-2 or TRBV6-3 to TRBJ2-7; 11 bases map to TRBD2. The CDR3 extends over 19 amino acids. J gave up 1 base and V 5 bases, and 16 bases lay outside the gene matches. CDR1 and CDR2 (germline): MNHEY, SVGEGT. CDR3 DNA: TGTGCCAGCAGTCTGAGAGTAGCGGGAGGGGCCACCCCTTCCTACGAGCAGTACGTC. It encodes CASSLRVAGGATPSYEQYV.

The rearrangement uses TRBV7-6 and TRBJ2-3, with a weak D call TRBD2 (5 bases). V was cut by 0 bases and J by 3 bases, with 7 bases left in between. CDR1 and CDR2 from the germline V gene are SGHVS and FNYEAQ. The CDR3 is 14 residues long. CDR3 nucleotide sequence: TGTGCCAGCAGCTTAGCGGGAGAGACAGATACGCAGTATTTT. Encoded protein: CASSLAGETDTQYF. Full variable domain (rest looked up from reference TRBV7-6 and TRBJ2-3): GAGVSQSPRYKVTKRGQDVALRCDPISGHVSLYWYRQALGQGPEFLTYFNYEAQQDKSGLPNDRFSAERPEGSISTLTIQRTEQRDSAMYRCASSLAGETDTQYFGPGTRLTVL.